Each of the 20 T cell receptor beta chains below was sequenced from the same sample in a study of blood T cell repertoires in COVID-19. Clones were sequenced by immunoSEQ multiplex PCR, and TCRdb holds only the in-frame ones, with some missing. The repertoire has under 450,000 clones, approximately 90% of them found once; the top ten carry roughly 12%. The sample was peripheral blood. Every receptor here comes from a woman in her fifties or sixties with COVID-19, enrolled during active disease.

The chain uses TRBV11-3 and TRBJ2-1, with TRBD1 matching 7 bases. This CDR3 has 14 amino acids. Germline CDR1 and CDR2: SGHNT and YENEEA. V was clipped by 5 bases and J by 9 bases; unmatched bases: 10. The CDR3 DNA is TGTGCCAGCAGCGACAGGGTGAACCACGGTGAGCAGTTCTTC. It is translated as CASSDRVNHGEQFF.

This clone came up once. The chain is built from TRBV7-3 and TRBJ2-7; 9 positions match TRBD1. In germline, CDR1 is SGHTA, CDR2 FQGTGA. Losses at the gene ends were 5 bases for V and 2 bases for J; bases not matched to a gene: 13. This CDR3 has 17 residues. The CDR3 coding sequence is TGTGCCAGCAGCCCCACCCGGGACAGGGTAATTCCCTACGAGCAGTACTTC. Protein: CASSPTRDRVIPYEQYF.

The chain recombines TRBV5-5 with TRBJ2-1; 7 positions agree with TRBD1. The CDR3 totals 15 residues. V lost 0 bases, J lost 3 bases, and 3 bases stayed unmatched. Germline V lookup: CDR1 SGHKS, CDR2 YYEKEE (reference sequence). CDR3 nucleotides: TGTGCCAGCAGCTTGGAACAGGGGAACTACAATGAGCAGTTCTTC. Encoded protein: CASSLEQGNYNEQFF.

V usage is TRBV9 and J usage is TRBJ1-2; TRBD1 might be the D (6 bases). The CDR3 runs 14 residues. Germline V CDR1 and CDR2: SGDLS, YYNGEE. The V and J ends lost 4 bases and 7 bases respectively, with 17 bases between them. Written as DNA, the CDR3 is TGTGCCAGCAGCTCCCGGACAGCCTTGGGTGGCTACACCTTC. Protein: CASSSRTALGGYTF. The variable domain in full, with the rest retrieved from reference TRBV9 and TRBJ1-2, is DSGVTQTPKHLITATGQRVTLRCSPRSGDLSVYWYQQSLDQGLQFLIQYYNGEERAKGNILERFSAQQFPDLHSELNLSSLELGDSALYFCASSSRTALGGYTFGSGTRLTVV.

This clone came up once. The chain couples TRBV7-2 to TRBJ1-2; D might be TRBD1 (6 bases). Trimming took off 1 base at V and 7 bases at J, with 25 bases between the two ends. CDR3 length: 18 residues. Germline CDR1 reads SGHTA; CDR2 reads FQGNSA. The DNA of the CDR3 is TGTGCCAGCAGCTTAGGGGCCACCAGGGCCCCCTTAGGGGGTGGCTACACCTTC. It yields the protein CASSLGATRAPLGGGYTF.

This chain uses TRBV28 with TRBJ1-1, with 7 bases identical to TRBD1. Germline-derived CDR1 and CDR2 are MDHEN and SYDVKM. This CDR3 contains 14 residues. The ends lost 2 bases at V and 7 bases at J; junction bases unmatched: 7. Here the CDR3 DNA reads TGTGCCAGCAGTTTAGAGCGGCAGGGGGTTGAAGCTTTCTTT. Encoded protein: CASSLERQGVEAFF.

CDR3 amino acids: CASSPEGGTNTGELFF. The CDR3 DNA reads as TGCGCCAGCAGCCCGGAAGGCGGTACGAACACCGGGGAGCTGTTTTTT. J is TRBJ2-2 and V is TRBV5-1; D is undetermined. V was trimmed by 4 bases and J by 0 bases, leaving 13 bases between them. Germline V gene sequence: CDR1 SGHRS, CDR2 YFSETQ. The CDR3 is made up of 16 amino acids. The full variable domain, completed using reference TRBV5-1 and TRBJ2-2, is KAGVTQTPRYLIKTRGQQVTLSCSPISGHRSVSWYQQTPGQGLQFLFEYFSETQRNKGNFPGRFSGRQFSNSRSEMNVSTLELGDSALYLCASSPEGGTNTGELFFGEGSRLTVL.

The CDR3 loop is CATGYAGGGGGGELFF. As DNA, the CDR3 is TGTGCCACCGGATACGCCGGAGGAGGGGGGGGCGGGGAGCTGTTTTTT. J is TRBJ2-2 and V is TRBV24-1, with D perhaps matching TRBD2 (7 bases). The CDR3 is made up of 16 amino acids. V lost 9 bases and J 7 bases, leaving 23 bases between the germline ends. Germline values: CDR1 KGHDR, CDR2 SFDVKD.

This chain links TRBV5-8 with TRBJ2-3; 10 bases fit TRBD1. V shed 5 bases and J 2 bases; nucleotides not matched to a gene: 5. Germline assignment: CDR1 SGHTS and CDR2 YDEGEE. The CDR3 loop spans 15 amino acids. As DNA, the CDR3 is TGTGCCAGCAGAGGGACAGGGGCCTCCACAGATACGCAGTATTTT. Amino acid sequence: CASRGTGASTDTQYF.

The chain couples TRBV27 to TRBJ2-1; 14 bases are a match to TRBD2. V lost 5 bases, J lost 10 bases, and 4 bases stayed unmatched. CDR3 length: 14 residues. From germline, CDR1 is MNHEY and CDR2 SMNVEV (reference sequence). The CDR3 here is CASSPGLAGGEQFF. Here the CDR3 DNA reads TGTGCCAGCAGTCCCGGACTAGCGGGGGGAGAGCAGTTCTTC.

The chain has TRBV6-5 and TRBJ1-1, with D uncertain. The germline gives CDR1 MNHEY, CDR2 SVGAGI. This CDR3 has 12 residues. V lost 7 bases and J lost 7, with 13 bases in between. The CDR3 nucleotides read TGTGCCAGCATAGAGGGCCGGGGTGAAGCTTTCTTT. It encodes CASIEGRGEAFF.

This clone was recorded once. The chain combines TRBV7-9 with TRBJ1-1; TRBD1 is a possible D gene (5 bases). The CDR3 has 13 residues. The germline V gene encodes CDR1 SEHNR and CDR2 FQNEAQ (reference sequence). Trimming shortened V by 1 base and J by 7 bases, and 10 bases separated the two germline ends. The CDR3 region has the DNA TGTGCCAGCAGCTTAGATGGGGCGTATGAAGCTTTCTTT. It codes for CASSLDGAYEAFF.

The J gene is TRBJ2-5, the V gene TRBV27; 8 nucleotides align to TRBD2. Germline values: CDR1 MNHEY, CDR2 SMNVEV (reference sequence). The CDR3 extends over 15 amino acids. J was trimmed by 5 bases and V by 6 bases; bases with no gene match: 11. The chain's CDR3 is CASSRASRGEETQYF. The CDR3 DNA is TGTGCCAGCAGCCGGGCGTCGCGGGGGGAGGAGACCCAGTACTTC.

The rearrangement links TRBV7-9 to TRBJ1-4; D remains ambiguous. V dropped 7 bases and J dropped 7 bases, with 19 bases sitting between them. Germline V gives CDR1 SEHNR, CDR2 FQNEAQ (reference sequence). The CDR3 covers 15 residues. The CDR3 sequence: CASTPDSSLGEKLFF. The CDR3 DNA follows: TGTGCCAGCACCCCCGACTCCTCCCTCGGTGAAAAACTGTTTTTT.

The chain links TRBV11-2 to TRBJ2-1; D is possibly TRBD1 (5 bases). The germline V and J ends were trimmed by 5 bases and 6 bases, with 17 bases remaining between them. In germline, CDR1 is SGHAT, CDR2 FQNNGV. The CDR3 is 15 amino acids. In DNA form, the CDR3 reads TGTGCCAGCAGCCCTCACGACAAGGGGTCCAATGAGCAGTTCTTC. Protein product: CASSPHDKGSNEQFF.

The chain recombines TRBV30 with TRBJ1-5; 9 positions match TRBD1. Germline CDR1 is GTSNPN and CDR2 is SVGIG (reference sequence). The CDR3 is 14 amino acids. V was clipped by 3 bases and J by 6 bases; unmatched bases: 6. The CDR3: CAWSIGQGSQPQHF. CDR3 nucleotide sequence: TGTGCCTGGAGCATAGGACAGGGGAGTCAGCCCCAGCATTTT.

V and J are TRBV4-2 and TRBJ2-5, with TRBD2 matching 7 bases. The CDR3 has 17 amino acids. V lost 1 base to trimming and J lost 3 bases; unmatched junction nucleotides: 11. Germline CDR1 reads LGHNA; CDR2 reads YNFKEQ. Here the CDR3 reads CASSQVGGDSGEETQYF. The CDR3 nucleotides are TGTGCCAGCAGCCAAGTGGGGGGAGACAGCGGGGAAGAGACCCAGTACTTC.

The CDR3 nucleotides read TGTGCCAGCAGTTCCTATGGACAGGGGCTTAATGAAAAACTGTTTTTT. It codes for CASSSYGQGLNEKLFF. V usage is TRBV27 and J usage is TRBJ1-4; the match to TRBD1 covers 9 bases. The CDR3 consists of 16 residues. Germline V gives CDR1 MNHEY, CDR2 SMNVEV (reference sequence). Trimming took 4 bases from V and 4 from J; bases not matched to a gene: 7. Full variable domain (rest looked up from reference TRBV27 and TRBJ1-4): EAQVTQNPRYLITVTGKKLTVTCSQNMNHEYMSWYRQDPGLGLRQIYYSMNVEVTDKGDVPEGYKVSRKEKRNFPLILESPSPNQTSLYFCASSSYGQGLNEKLFFGSGTQLSVL.

The chain is built from TRBV6-5 and TRBJ1-4; D is perhaps TRBD1 (6 bases). The CDR3 has 14 amino acids. The V end was cut by 7 bases, the J end by 4 bases, with 13 bases between. Germline assignment: CDR1 MNHEY and CDR2 SVGAGI. CDR3 residues: CASMGAADNEKLFF. CDR3 bases: TGTGCCAGCATGGGGGCTGCCGATAATGAAAAACTGTTTTTT.

The chain employs TRBV2 and TRBJ1-2; 8 bases are shared with TRBD1. V shed 5 bases and J 4 bases; nucleotides not matched to a gene: 6. The CDR3 totals 14 residues. The V gene's germline CDR1 is SNHLY and CDR2 FYNNEI. CDR3 protein: CASSLTGESYGYTF. The DNA of the CDR3 is TGTGCCAGCAGTTTGACAGGGGAAAGCTATGGCTACACCTTC.